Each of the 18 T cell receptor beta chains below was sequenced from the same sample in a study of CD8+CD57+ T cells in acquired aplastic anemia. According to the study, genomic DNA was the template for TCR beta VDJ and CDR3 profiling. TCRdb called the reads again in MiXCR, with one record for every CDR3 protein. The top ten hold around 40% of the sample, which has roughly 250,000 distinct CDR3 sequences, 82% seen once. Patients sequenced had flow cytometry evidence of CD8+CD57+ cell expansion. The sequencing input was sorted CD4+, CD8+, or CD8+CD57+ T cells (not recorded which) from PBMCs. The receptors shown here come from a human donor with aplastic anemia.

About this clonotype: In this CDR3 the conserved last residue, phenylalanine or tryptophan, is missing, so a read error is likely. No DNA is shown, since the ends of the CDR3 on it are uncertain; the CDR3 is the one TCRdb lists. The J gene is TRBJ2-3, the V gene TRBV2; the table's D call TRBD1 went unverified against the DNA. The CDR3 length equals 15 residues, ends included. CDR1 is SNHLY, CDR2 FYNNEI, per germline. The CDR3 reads CASSVGGQRKDTLCL.

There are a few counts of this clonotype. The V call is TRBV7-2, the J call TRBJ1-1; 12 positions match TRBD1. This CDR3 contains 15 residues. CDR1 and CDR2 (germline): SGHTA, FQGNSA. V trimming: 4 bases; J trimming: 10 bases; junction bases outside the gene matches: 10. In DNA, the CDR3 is TGTGCCAGCAGCTCATACCGAGGGACAGGGGGCAGAGCTTTCTTT. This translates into CASSSYRGTGGRAFF.

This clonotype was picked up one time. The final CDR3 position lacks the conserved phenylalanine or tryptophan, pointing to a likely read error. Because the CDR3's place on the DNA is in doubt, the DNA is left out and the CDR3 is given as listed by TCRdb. The CDR3 loop reads CASSVTGSNDQLY. This rearrangement joins TRBV7-2 to TRBJ2-1. The CDR3 sequence runs 13 residues, both termini included. Germline assignment: CDR1 SGHTA and CDR2 FQGNSA.

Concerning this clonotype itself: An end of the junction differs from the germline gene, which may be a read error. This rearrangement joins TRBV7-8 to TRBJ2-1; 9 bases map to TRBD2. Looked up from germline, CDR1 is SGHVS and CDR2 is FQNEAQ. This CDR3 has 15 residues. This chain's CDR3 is CASSLTSGAYTEQFF. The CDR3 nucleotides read TGTGCCAGTAGCTTGACTAGCGGTGCCTACACTGAGCAGTTCTTC.

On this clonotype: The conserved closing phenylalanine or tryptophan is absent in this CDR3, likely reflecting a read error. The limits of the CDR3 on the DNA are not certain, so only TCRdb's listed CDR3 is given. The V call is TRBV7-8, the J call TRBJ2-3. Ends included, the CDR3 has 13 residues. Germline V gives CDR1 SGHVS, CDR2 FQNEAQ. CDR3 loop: CASSDGGTEPYVV.

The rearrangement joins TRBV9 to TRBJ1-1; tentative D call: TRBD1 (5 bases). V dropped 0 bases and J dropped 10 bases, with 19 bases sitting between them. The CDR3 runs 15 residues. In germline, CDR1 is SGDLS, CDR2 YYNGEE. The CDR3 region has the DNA TGTGCCAGCAGCGTAGAAGGGGTATGGTCGCAGGCAGCTTTCTTT. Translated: CASSVEGVWSQAAFF.

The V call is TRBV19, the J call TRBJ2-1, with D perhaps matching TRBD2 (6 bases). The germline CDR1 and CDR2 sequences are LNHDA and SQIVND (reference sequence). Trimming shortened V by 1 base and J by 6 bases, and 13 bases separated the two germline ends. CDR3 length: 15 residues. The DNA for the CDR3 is TGTGCCAGTAGTATAGGTAGCGGAGGGTGCAATGAGCAGTTCTTC. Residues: CASSIGSGGCNEQFF.

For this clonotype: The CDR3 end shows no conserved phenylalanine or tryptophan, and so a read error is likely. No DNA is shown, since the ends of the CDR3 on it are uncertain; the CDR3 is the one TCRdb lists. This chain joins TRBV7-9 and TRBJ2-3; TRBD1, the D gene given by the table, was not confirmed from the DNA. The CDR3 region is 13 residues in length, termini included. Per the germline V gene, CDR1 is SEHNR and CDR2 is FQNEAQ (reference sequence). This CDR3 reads CASSFGTGDYYEQ.

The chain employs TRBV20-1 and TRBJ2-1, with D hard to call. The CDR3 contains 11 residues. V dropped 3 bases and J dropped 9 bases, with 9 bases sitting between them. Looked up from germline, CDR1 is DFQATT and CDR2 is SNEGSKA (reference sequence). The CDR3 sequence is CSASRWGEQFF. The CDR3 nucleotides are TGCAGTGCTAGCAGGTGGGGTGAGCAGTTCTTC.

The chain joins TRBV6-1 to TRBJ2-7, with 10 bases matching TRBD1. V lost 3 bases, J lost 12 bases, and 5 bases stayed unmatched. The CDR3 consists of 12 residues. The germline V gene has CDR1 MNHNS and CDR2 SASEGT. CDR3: CASSDRDRGVYF. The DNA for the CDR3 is TGTGCCAGCAGTGACCGGGACAGGGGAGTGTACTTC.

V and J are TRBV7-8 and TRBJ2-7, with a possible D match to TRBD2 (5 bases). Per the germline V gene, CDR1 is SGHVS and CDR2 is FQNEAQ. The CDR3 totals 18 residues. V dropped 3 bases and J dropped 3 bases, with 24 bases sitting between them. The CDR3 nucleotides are TGTGCCAGCAGCTTTCATGGAGGCGCCAATGCCCAGTACTACGAGCAGTACGTC. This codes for CASSFHGGANAQYYEQYV.

The CDR3 loop is CASSLGGGVKEHEQFF. The CDR3, as DNA: TGTGCCAGCAGCTTAGGGGGTGGAGTGAAGGAACATGAGCAGTTCTTC. This chain links TRBV7-2 with TRBJ2-1; no reliable D call. The germline gives CDR1 SGHTA, CDR2 FQGNSA. V lost 1 base and J 8 bases, leaving 18 bases between the germline ends. The CDR3 has 16 amino acids.

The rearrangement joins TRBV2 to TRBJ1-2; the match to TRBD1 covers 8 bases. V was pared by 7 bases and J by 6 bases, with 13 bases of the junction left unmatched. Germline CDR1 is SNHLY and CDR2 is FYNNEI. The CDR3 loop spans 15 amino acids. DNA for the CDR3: TGTGCCAGCAAGCAGGGGGCGACCGCGGTAGATGGCTACACCTTC. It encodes CASKQGATAVDGYTF.

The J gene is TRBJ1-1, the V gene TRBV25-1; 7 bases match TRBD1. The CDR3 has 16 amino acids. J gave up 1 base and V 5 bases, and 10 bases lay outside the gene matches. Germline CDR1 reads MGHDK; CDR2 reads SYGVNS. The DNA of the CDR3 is TGTGCCAGCAGTCTAAAAAGGGGGCCGAGGAACACTGAAGCTTTCTTT. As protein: CASSLKRGPRNTEAFF.

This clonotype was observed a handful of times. CDR3 DNA sequence: TGTGCCAGCAGCCAGGGGGGCGCCGACGATGGCTACACCTTC. It specifies CASSQGGADDGYTF. V gene TRBV6-1 combines with J gene TRBJ1-2; TRBD1 matches 7 bases. Germline CDR1 and CDR2: MNHNS and SASEGT. CDR3 length: 14 amino acids. The V and J ends lost 6 bases and 6 bases, in that order; junction bases with no gene match: 10.

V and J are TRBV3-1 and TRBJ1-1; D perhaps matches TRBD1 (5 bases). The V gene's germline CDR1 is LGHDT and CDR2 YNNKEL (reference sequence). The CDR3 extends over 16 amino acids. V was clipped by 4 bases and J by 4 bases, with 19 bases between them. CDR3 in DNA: TGTGCCAGCAGCCCCCCCGGGGCAGGGACTCCCACTGAAGCTTTCTTT. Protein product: CASSPPGAGTPTEAFF.

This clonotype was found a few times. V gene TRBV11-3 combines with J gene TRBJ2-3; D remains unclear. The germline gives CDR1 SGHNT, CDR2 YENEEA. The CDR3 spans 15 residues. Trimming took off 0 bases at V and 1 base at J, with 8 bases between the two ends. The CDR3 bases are TGTGCCAGCAGCTTAGATGGACCAGGCACAGATACGCAGTATTTT. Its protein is CASSLDGPGTDTQYF. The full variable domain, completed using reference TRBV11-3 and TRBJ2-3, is EAGVVQSPRYKIIEKKQPVAFWCNPISGHNTLYWYLQNLGQGPELLIRYENEEAVDDSQLPKDRFSAERLKGVDSTLKIQPAELGDSAVYLCASSLDGPGTDTQYFGPGTRLTVL.

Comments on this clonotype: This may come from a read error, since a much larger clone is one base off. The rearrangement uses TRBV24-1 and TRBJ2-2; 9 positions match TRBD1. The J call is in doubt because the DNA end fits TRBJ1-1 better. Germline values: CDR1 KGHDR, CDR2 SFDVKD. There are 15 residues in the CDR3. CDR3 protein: CASRVPGTGTTEAFF. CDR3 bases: TGTGCCAGCAGGGTTCCCGGGACAGGGACCACTGAAGCTTTCTTT.